Listed below are T cell receptor beta chains from one sample, sequenced in a study of T cells in localized non-small cell lung cancer. Libraries were prepared by immunoSEQ multiplex PCR; TCRdb keeps only in-frame clonotypes and omits some of them. The table includes about 33,000 clones, approximately 90% detected once. The sequencing used PBMCs, collected before any cancer treatment. Receptors were obtained from a man aged 40 to 75 with stage II lung adenocarcinoma. CDR3s include the opening cysteine and the closing phenylalanine or tryptophan. A D gene is named only where the DNA matches it firmly. Size tells how often a clone was seen (once, few, many) or the class of an expanded clone, and some rows leave it out.

D gene: TRBD2
clone size: -
V gene: TRBV7-3
J gene: TRBJ2-3
CDR3 protein: CASSLGLATDTQYF
CDR3 DNA: TGTGCCAGCAGCTTAGGACTAGCCACAGATACGCAGTATTTT

D gene: TRBD2
clone size: -
V gene: TRBV19
J gene: TRBJ2-2
CDR3 protein: CASSILTGAGGNTGELFF
CDR3 DNA: TGTGCCAGTAGTATCCTAACGGGAGCGGGAGGCAACACCGGGGAGCTGTTTTTT

D gene: TRBD2
clone size: -
V gene: TRBV7-2
J gene: TRBJ2-6
CDR3 protein: CASSPTSGAGANVLTF
CDR3 DNA: TGTGCCAGCAGCCCGACTAGCGGGGCTGGGGCCAACGTCCTGACTTTC

D gene: -
clone size: -
V gene: TRBV25-1
J gene: TRBJ2-1
CDR3 protein: CASSGIGQKYNEQFF
CDR3 DNA: TGTGCCAGCAGTGGGATCGGACAGAAGTACAATGAGCAGTTCTTC

D gene: TRBD1
clone size: -
V gene: TRBV19
J gene: TRBJ2-1
CDR3 protein: CASSIQDRAYNEQFF
CDR3 DNA: TGTGCCAGTAGTATTCAAGACAGGGCCTACAATGAGCAGTTCTTC

D gene: -
clone size: -
V gene: TRBV4-1
J gene: TRBJ2-5
CDR3 protein: CASSQVPEGDIGMETQYF
CDR3 DNA: TGCGCCAGCAGCCAAGTCCCAGAAGGGGACATCGGGATGGAGACCCAGTACTTC

D gene: -
clone size: -
V gene: TRBV6-1
J gene: TRBJ1-2
CDR3 protein: CASSEPGYTF
CDR3 DNA: TGTGCCAGCAGTGAGCCTGGCTACACCTTC

D gene: -
clone size: once
V gene: TRBV6-6
J gene: TRBJ2-5
CDR3 protein: CASSYSMGYQETQYF
CDR3 DNA: TGTGCCAGCAGTTACTCGATGGGGTATCAGGAGACCCAGTACTTC

D gene: -
clone size: -
V gene: TRBV19
J gene: TRBJ2-1
CDR3 protein: CASTSLQAGNEQFF
CDR3 DNA: TGTGCCAGTACCTCCCTACAGGCGGGGAATGAGCAGTTCTTC

D gene: TRBD1
clone size: few
V gene: TRBV6-6
J gene: TRBJ1-2
CDR3 protein: CASSLRDRRGYTF
CDR3 DNA: TGTGCCAGCAGCCTCCGGGACAGGCGGGGCTACACCTTC

D gene: -
clone size: -
V gene: TRBV14
J gene: TRBJ2-7
CDR3 protein: CASSPVEDRYEQYF
CDR3 DNA: TGTGCCAGCAGCCCCGTGGAGGATAGATACGAGCAGTACTTC